Given below is one T cell receptor beta chain in context. It has no known antigen specificity. At one end the junction does not follow the germline gene, possibly because of a read error. The cohort consisted of hundreds of healthy bone marrow donors. All cohort members were sampled while nominally healthy, although unrecorded immune exposures were likely present. The donor tested CMV seronegative, placing the donor among the approximately 400 seronegative members of the cohort. A peripheral blood sample was provided by each donor, and peripheral blood mononuclear cells were used for TCR beta sequencing. Genomic DNA was extracted from the blood cell samples with the Qiagen DNeasy Blood Extraction Kit. The library was prepared using the immunoSEQ multiplex PCR assay. For the multiplex PCR, a mixture combining 60 forward primers for TCR Vbeta segments and 13 reverse primers for TCR Jbeta segments was used. The CDR3 region of rearranged TCR beta genes was amplified from genomic DNA by a multiplex PCR assay. On the Illumina HiSeq System, the amplified TCR beta libraries were sequenced as 87-base-pair reads. On the authors' methods: A later analysis tallied roughly 76 million unique TCR beta chains across the approximately 670 repertoires, and about 12 million of those chains were shared by two or more donors. Raw reads were error-corrected and collapsed into unique sequences with a nearest-neighbor algorithm that merged closely related sequences to remove PCR and sequencing errors. V, D and J gene segments were assigned by aligning CDR3 sequences to IMGT reference sequences. For a sequence to be retained, a match of at least six nucleotides was required to both a V gene segment and a J gene segment. A rearrangement counted as productive if the CDR3 had no stop codons and remained in frame with V and J, and every other rearrangement counted as non-productive. CDR3 was defined according to IMGT convention as the region running from the second conserved V-encoded cysteine to the conserved J-encoded phenylalanine. The earlier analysis of fewer than 700 of the donors excluded sequences that lacked an unambiguous match to a single V gene segment. An earlier analysis of some 610 of the donors called V segments functional above 56.7% productive rearrangements and segregating when the between-donor standard deviation exceeded 5%. A statistical classification framework was built to diagnose cytomegalovirus status from the catalog of TCR beta chain sequences. A later analysis assigned V and J genes by comparing TCR nucleotide sequences with IMGT/GENE-DB human TR gene sequences. Using the TCRdist pipeline, a later analysis assigned CDR3 sequences along with most-parsimonious VDJ recombination scenarios. In a later analysis, every TCR beta chain was defined by the combination of its CDR3 amino acid sequence and its V-gene family, and reads without a unique V-gene family were dropped. To address suspected cross-contamination and a sequencing artifact, a later analysis removed under 600 highly shared, low-generation-probability nucleotide sequences. A later analysis calculated a clonal expansion index for each public chain from normalized within-repertoire ranks of inferred template counts. In a later analysis, generation probabilities were computed using a VDJ recombination model fitted to out-of-frame rearrangements, and the results were checked against IGoR. In a later analysis, hypergeometric tests were used to score TCR-TCR, TCR-HLA and TCR-CMV co-occurrence, with a repertoire-size bias correction applied to TCR pairs. In a later analysis, false discovery rates were estimated by permuting HLA or CMV assignments 20 times. In a later analysis, co-occurring TCRs were grouped using DBSCAN, with TCRdist sequence similarity added in when clustering inside HLA-allele-positive subsets. Repertoires with fewer than 30,000 or more than 120,000 public chains, plus five repertoires with anomalous nucleotide sharing, were excluded from co-occurrence clustering. This immuneACCESS table, as held by TCRdb, lists in-frame sequences with V and J called but not all clones. Of the missing ones, under half trace to an unresolved V gene in checked studies; the others have no known cause. V, J and clone size are taken as reported in that table, and D and trimming were inferred from the DNA itself. This sample holds about 190,000 clones; around nine tenths were observed only once. The biggest ten clones account for 1.5% to 2% of the sample.

CDR1 SEHNR and CDR2 FQNEAQ are derived from the germline V gene (reference sequence). The CDR3 spans 12 residues, from the cysteine through the phenylalanine. Only the CDR3 region is kept as DNA, spanning 36 bases read in frame from base 1. This sample is part of a study of cytomegalovirus exposure and HLA in healthy donors (dated by TCRdb to between 2016 and 2019). Looking at the study overall: An earlier analysis of approximately 550 of the donors reported 250 to 300 Gb of sequence data and 117 million unique TCR beta sequences from 150 million to 200 million T cells. About 330 gigabases of sequencing data and approximately 91 million unique TCR sequences made up an early release that covered fewer than 650 HLA-typed donors. Of the roughly 410 genotyped donors, 81% were placed in the genetic ancestry cluster associated with self-reported Caucasian donors. The aim of the study was to test whether cataloging public T cell receptors could identify signatures of past pathogen exposure. Using immunosequencing, the study profiled T cell repertoires from 666 subjects and related those repertoires to cytomegalovirus serostatus. In addition to the first cohort of 666 subjects, a separate validation cohort of about 120 different subjects was used. The study combined high-throughput TCR immunosequencing, statistical association of individual TCRs with disease status, and machine learning to predict cytomegalovirus infection status. In a later analysis, previously published TCR beta repertoires from 666 donors were re-analyzed and high-resolution HLA genotyping was added so that TCR occurrence patterns could be studied. Rather than using new phenotypic data, the later analysis identified candidate immune exposures from TCR beta sequences and from how often those sequences occurred across donors. In an earlier analysis of a few hundred of the donors, high-throughput TCR beta sequencing was used to judge whether each TCR beta V gene segment behaved as functional or pseudogenic. Alongside the repertoire data, information on donor age, sex, ethnicity and CMV serostatus was compiled. A later genetic analysis used genome-wide SNP genotypes for about three fifths of the 666 donors, treating that subset as a discovery cohort. Every discovery cohort repertoire had been produced on one sequencing platform. Class I and class II HLA loci were covered by the typing at four-digit resolution. Typing coverage differed by locus: A, B, C, DRB1 and DQB1 were typed in about 620-640 donors, DQA1 in about 550, DPA1 in 600 to 610, and DPB1 in around 440. About five DR-DQ haplotypes were treated as single units for association and clustering because of strong linkage in the cohort. Across under 500 genotyped donors of the cohort, an average of about 240,000 unique TCR beta nucleotide sequences per donor were sequenced, and around 20% of those sequences were non-productive.

Overall study results and their limits: Seventeen rarely observed V segments, including chromosome 9 orphons, were excluded from the earlier analysis of 550 to 700 of the donors because counts were too low. In vitro tests confirmed that three of the cytomegalovirus-associated TCR beta chains recognize cytomegalovirus antigens. The classifier was reported to diagnose cytomegalovirus status with high specificity and sensitivity in both the original and validation cohorts. CMV serostatus was the only immune exposure information available for the cohort. A cluster of highly shared sequence variants was judged likely to be a technical artifact of the sequencing pipeline. According to the authors, the approach could potentially be generalized to other disease states and immunological phenotypes. A further reported finding was that TCR beta sequences accurately predicted the HLA-A and HLA-B alleles for most subjects in the first cohort. The 87-base-pair reads could not distinguish some IMGT-functional V segments, including TRBV6-2 and TRBV6-3, so those segments were excluded. In a later genetic analysis, fewer N-insertions in productive TCRs were reported among donors in an Asian-associated ancestry cluster than the approximately 670-donor mean. In a later analysis, some 17,000 TCR beta sequences were associated with specific HLA alleles at a false discovery rate of 0.05. According to a later analysis, TCR association rates differed among HLA loci, with DRB1 alleles showing the most associated TCRs and HLA-C alleles showing the fewest. Assigning TCR associations to individual alleles was difficult when HLA alleles, especially DR and DQ, strongly co-occurred. According to a later analysis, most CMV-associated TCR beta chains appeared to be HLA-restricted, and the HLA associations seemed to be driven largely by CMV exposure. In the study, approximately 160 TCR beta chains were listed as associated with cytomegalovirus. According to a later analysis, parvovirus B19, influenza, CMV and Epstein-Barr virus appeared linked to several top co-occurrence clusters. A later genetic analysis associated a missense DCLRE1C variant with V-gene and J-gene trimming of TCR beta chains, and an independent cohort replicated the association. Broadly in line with IMGT annotations, most TCR beta V segments showed up in productive rearrangements about 87% or about 30% of the time in an earlier analysis of 587 of the donors. Most TCR sequences were seen in very few donors, while some public TCRs were found in many individuals. Correlated functional status among segregating V segments might be attributable to linkage disequilibrium, but an unknown experimental factor could not be ruled out. A later analysis found that HLA-associated TCR beta chains were more clonally expanded and had lower generation probabilities than equally common non-associated chains. Presence/absence analyses assumed roughly uniform sequencing depth across donors, an assumption that may not hold. This cohort had only TCR beta chains sequenced, and the lack of alpha or paired-chain data limited which features could be detected. Because HLA typing was missing for some donors at each locus, association tests included only the typed subset.

The TCR was taken from a woman aged 18-29 years in good health and CMV-seronegative. The sample comprised PBMCs. The V and J segments used are TRBV7-9 and TRBJ2-1, with a tentative D gene TRBD1 over 6 matching bases. The CDR3 amino acid sequence is: CASSLMGAPPVF. The DNA reads as follows: TGTGCCAGCAGTCTAATGGGGGCCCCCCCAGTCTTC.